These 15 T cell receptor beta chains came from one sample sequenced in a study of a mutant IDH1 vaccine in newly diagnosed glioma. For these TCRs, the target antigens are not known. Repertoires were generated with immunoSEQ multiplex PCR, while TCRdb's copy carries only in-frame clones and drops some. The data show 55,000 to 65,000 clones, with approximately 84% seen just once and around 3.5% held by the top ten. The time point: week 11, during vaccination. Every vaccine dose comprised 300 ug of mutant IDH1 20-mer peptide plus topical imiquimod. Specimen: PBMCs, collected from a glioma patient whose treatment included an IDH1 peptide vaccine. The receptors originated from a man younger than 40 with glioma.

The CDR3 nucleotides are TGTGCCTGGAGTGGGGACAGGGGGGGCACAGATACGCAGTATTTT. Protein sequence: CAWSGDRGGTDTQYF. The chain uses TRBV30 and TRBJ2-3, with 11 nucleotides matching TRBD1. V shed 1 base and J 1 base; nucleotides not matched to a gene: 1. This CDR3 is built from 15 residues. In germline, CDR1 is GTSNPN, CDR2 SVGIG (reference sequence).

The chain uses TRBV9 and TRBJ1-3; 7 nucleotides match TRBD1. Germline assignment: CDR1 SGDLS and CDR2 YYNGEE. This CDR3 spans 15 amino acids. V trimming: 0 bases; J trimming: 8 bases; junction bases outside the gene matches: 8. CDR3 nucleotide sequence: TGTGCCAGCAGCGTAGGTAACGGACAGGCGGACACCATATATTTT. Its protein is CASSVGNGQADTIYF.

The V gene is TRBV5-5, the J gene TRBJ2-5; TRBD2 matches 12 bases. The junction had 12 bases not matched to a gene; V was cut back by 4 bases and J by 5 bases. Germline values: CDR1 SGHKS, CDR2 YYEKEE (reference sequence). CDR3 length equals 17 residues. The CDR3 sequence is CASSLAGGAVSWETQYF. The CDR3 DNA is TGTGCCAGCAGCCTAGCGGGAGGGGCTGTGTCCTGGGAGACCCAGTACTTC. Full variable domain (remainder filled in from reference TRBV5-5 and TRBJ2-5): DAGVTQSPTHLIKTRGQQVTLRCSPISGHKSVSWYQQVLGQGPQFIFQYYEKEERGRGNFPDRFSARQFPNYSSELNVNALLLGDSALYLCASSLAGGAVSWETQYFGPGTRLLVL.

The V call is TRBV7-2, the J call TRBJ2-5, with a tentative D call TRBD2 (5 bases). The CDR3 has 14 residues. The germline gives CDR1 SGHTA, CDR2 FQGNSA. V gave up 6 bases and J gave up 5 bases, with 16 bases separating them. The CDR3 protein is CASSFLSTGETQYF. The DNA for the CDR3 is TGTGCCAGCAGTTTTCTATCCACGGGGGAGACCCAGTACTTC.

The V gene is TRBV7-2, the J gene TRBJ2-5; weak D call: TRBD2 (5 bases). V was trimmed by 5 bases and J by 4 bases, leaving 17 bases between them. The CDR3 loop spans 15 amino acids. Germline V CDR1 and CDR2: SGHTA, FQGNSA. This CDR3 is CASSPQVGVGETQYF. The CDR3 coding sequence is TGTGCCAGCAGCCCCCAGGTCGGGGTTGGAGAGACCCAGTACTTC.

The V gene is TRBV2, the J gene TRBJ1-6; possibly TRBD1 for D (5 bases). The germline CDR1 and CDR2 sequences are SNHLY and FYNNEI. The CDR3 covers 15 residues. V lost 1 base and J 7 bases, leaving 11 bases between the germline ends. In nucleotides, the CDR3 is TGTGCCAGCAGTGAAGAGAGACAGAGGAATTCACCCCTCCACTTT. Translating it yields CASSEERQRNSPLHF.

J is TRBJ2-7 and V is TRBV7-9, with 13 bases identical to TRBD2. V lost 4 bases to trimming and J lost 5 bases; unmatched junction nucleotides: 5. The CDR3 is made up of 15 amino acids. The germline V gene encodes CDR1 SEHNR and CDR2 FQNEAQ (reference sequence). The CDR3 region has the DNA TGTGCCAGCAGCTGGGGGACTAGCGGGACCGACGAGCAGTACTTC. Protein sequence: CASSWGTSGTDEQYF.

The gene calls are TRBV5-6 and TRBJ1-3; 8 nucleotides match TRBD1. Looked up from germline, CDR1 is SGHDT and CDR2 is YYEEEE. With 4 bases clipped from V and 2 bases from J, the junction kept 11 bases outside the gene matches. The CDR3 runs to 17 residues. As DNA, the CDR3 is TGTGCCAGCAGCCTCCGAGCCGACAGGGGTACTGGAAACACCATATATTTT. Amino acid sequence: CASSLRADRGTGNTIYF.

The chain links TRBV30 to TRBJ1-5; possible D gene TRBD1, 5 bases. In germline, CDR1 is GTSNPN, CDR2 SVGIG (reference sequence). The CDR3 contains 15 residues. Trimming removed 3 bases from V and 3 bases from J, with 15 bases in between. In DNA form, the CDR3 reads TGTGCCTGGAGGGCCCCGAGGGGATTCAATCAGCCCCAGCATTTT. Translated, it gives CAWRAPRGFNQPQHF. The full variable domain, in which reference TRBV30 and TRBJ1-5 provide the parts outside the CDR3, is SQTIHQWPATLVQPVGSPLSLECTVEGTSNPNLYWYRQAAGRGLQLLFYSVGIGQISSEVPQNLSASRPQDRQFILSSKKLLLSDSGFYLCAWRAPRGFNQPQHFGDGTRLSIL.

In regard to this clone: A read error may account for a junction end that differs from germline. The chain combines TRBV29-1 with TRBJ2-2, with no clear D. The CDR3 contains 13 residues. Germline V gene sequence: CDR1 SQVTM, CDR2 ANQGSEA. The chain's CDR3 is CSVEERNPGELFF. CDR3 coding DNA: TGCAGCGTTGAAGAACGGAACCCCGGGGAGCTGTTTTTT.

V gene TRBV21-1 combines with J gene TRBJ1-4; TRBD1, as called in the table, went unchecked against the DNA. TRBV21-1 is an annotated pseudogene. The CDR3 is 13 residues long. In nucleotides, the CDR3 is TGTGCCTATCCCCAGGGGAAGGGGGAAAAACTGTTTTTT. Translating gives CAYPQGKGEKLFF.

This clone was detected only a few times. This chain connects TRBV5-1 to TRBJ1-1; unclear D gene. Trimming pared 4 bases from V and 2 bases from J, leaving 12 bases between. Germline lookup yields CDR1 SGHRS and CDR2 YFSETQ. The CDR3 runs to 14 residues. This CDR3 is CASSHGSLNTEAFF. In DNA form, the CDR3 reads TGCGCCAGCAGCCATGGGAGCCTTAACACTGAAGCTTTCTTT.

This clone has a single count. This chain joins TRBV5-4 and TRBJ2-7, with TRBD1 identical over 9 bases. CDR3 size: 14 residues. CDR1 SGHNT and CDR2 YYREEE come from the germline V gene (reference sequence). The ends lost 0 bases at V and 5 bases at J; junction bases unmatched: 3. CDR3 sequence: CASSLGGQGNEQYF. In DNA form, the CDR3 reads TGTGCCAGCAGCTTGGGAGGACAGGGGAACGAGCAGTACTTC. Looking up the rest from reference TRBV5-4 and TRBJ2-7 gives the full variable domain: ETGVTQSPTHLIKTRGQQVTLRCSSQSGHNTVSWYQQALGQGPQFIFQYYREEENGRGNFPPRFSGLQFPNYSSELNVNALELDDSALYLCASSLGGQGNEQYFGPGTRLTVT.

This chain links TRBV9 with TRBJ1-5; 7 nucleotides match TRBD1. Per the germline V gene, CDR1 is SGDLS and CDR2 is YYNGEE. CDR3 length: 14 residues. Trimming cost V 3 bases and J 6 bases; bases outside gene matches: 6. CDR3 residues: CASSEQGLGQPQHF. The CDR3 DNA reads as TGTGCCAGCAGCGAACAGGGGTTGGGTCAGCCCCAGCATTTT.

J is TRBJ1-3 and V is TRBV19; 7 nucleotides match TRBD1. The CDR3 is 14 residues long. Germline V gene lookup returns CDR1 LNHDA and CDR2 SQIVND (reference sequence). V lost 6 bases and J lost 4; bases outside the gene matches: 6. The CDR3 region has the DNA TGTGCCAGTAGACTTACAGGGGCCGGAAACACCATATATTTT. It codes for CASRLTGAGNTIYF.